This TCR beta chain was identified during a study of shared clonotypes between healthy human individuals. Findings and caveats of the study: Relative to their counterparts shared across all four donors, non-shared clonotypes exhibited diminished generation probabilities.

Notes on this clone: Antigen specificity is unknown.

Naive CD8 cells lacked CD45RO, underwent positive selection for CCR7 and left out terminally differentiated effector memory CD45RA+ cells. The V end was cut by 1 base, the J end by 1 base, with 11 bases between. The CDR3 covers 15 residues. Looked up from germline, CDR1 is MGHRA and CDR2 is YSYEKL. An approximately 200 ng quantity of DNA, tens of thousands of T cell genomes, went into the sorted-subset replicate PCRs. The data were produced by immunoSEQ multiplex PCR, yet TCRdb's version contains in-frame clones alone and is incomplete. Here the sample spans some 740,000 clones, almost 95% being singletons.

This chain uses TRBV4-1 with TRBJ2-7; perhaps TRBD2 as D (5 bases). This receptor was identified in a man younger than 40 in good health. Sequencing was performed on naive CD8+ T cells sorted from blood. As DNA, the CDR3 is TGCGCCAGCAGCCAAGTAGTTGCGGGTTCCTACGAGCAGTACTTC. It translates to CASSQVVAGSYEQYF.